Following are 14 T cell receptor beta chains from one sample sequenced in a study of blood T cell repertoires in COVID-19 (dated by TCRdb to the early 2020s). Libraries were made using the immunoSEQ multiplex PCR assay. The table was pulled from immuneACCESS by TCRdb, which kept in-frame rearrangements only. Such tables lose some clones; where checked, under half of the loss comes from unresolved V genes, and the rest has no known cause. A total of 95,000 to 150,000 clones appear in this sample, approximately 85% of them only once. The ten largest account for 3.2% of the sample. The specimen sequenced was peripheral blood. The receptor source for this set is a woman of 80 years or more with COVID-19, enrolled during active disease.

This chain joins TRBV9 and TRBJ2-7, with 8 bases that match TRBD1. V gave up 2 bases and J gave up 6 bases; unmatched junction bases: 7. Germline values: CDR1 SGDLS, CDR2 YYNGEE. This CDR3 has 14 residues. CDR3 loop: CASSVPPDRGEQYF. CDR3 coding DNA: TGTGCCAGCAGCGTTCCCCCCGACAGGGGCGAGCAGTACTTC.

The CDR3 bases are TGTGCCAGCAGCGCCGGGACAGGTGGGGCCAACGTCCTGACTTTC. This encodes CASSAGTGGANVLTF. The chain couples TRBV11-3 to TRBJ2-6; TRBD1 aligns across 8 bases. CDR1 and CDR2 (germline): SGHNT, YENEEA. V trimming: 5 bases; J trimming: 3 bases; junction bases outside the gene matches: 3. The CDR3 has 15 residues.

The chain is built from TRBV7-8 and TRBJ2-7, with 15 positions matching TRBD2. The CDR3 consists of 15 residues. Trimming took 5 bases from V and 7 from J; bases not matched to a gene: 6. CDR1 and CDR2 from the germline V gene are SGHVS and FQNEAQ. Here the CDR3 reads CASSPGLAGGDEQYF. The CDR3 bases are TGTGCCAGCAGCCCCGGACTAGCGGGAGGGGATGAGCAGTACTTC.

This clone was observed a handful of times. J is TRBJ2-1 and V is TRBV19; 12 bases match TRBD2. Germline V gives CDR1 LNHDA, CDR2 SQIVND (reference sequence). Losses at the gene ends were 5 bases for V and 1 base for J; bases not matched to a gene: 3. CDR3 length equals 16 residues. The CDR3 region has the DNA TGTGCCAGTAGTCCCGGGACTAGCGGGTCCTACAATGAGCAGTTCTTC. Protein sequence: CASSPGTSGSYNEQFF.

In this sample, this clone turned up once. The chain links TRBV6-5 to TRBJ2-2, with a tentative D call TRBD1 (5 bases). V dropped 8 bases and J dropped 5 bases, with 15 bases sitting between them. The V gene's germline CDR1 is MNHEY and CDR2 SVGAGI. CDR3 length equals 14 residues. The CDR3 sequence is CASVPGKTTGELFF. The CDR3 region has the DNA TGTGCCAGCGTTCCAGGGAAAACAACCGGGGAGCTGTTTTTT.

The rearrangement uses TRBV28 and TRBJ1-2, with a tentative D call TRBD1 (5 bases). V lost 6 bases to trimming and J lost 8 bases, with 19 bases between them. The CDR3 length is 14 residues. Germline assignment: CDR1 MDHEN and CDR2 SYDVKM. This CDR3 is CASSLLQGVGGYTF. CDR3 bases: TGTGCCAGCAGCCTCCTCCAGGGCGTCGGGGGCTACACCTTC.

The rearrangement links TRBV27 to TRBJ1-1; D remains ambiguous. This CDR3 spans 15 amino acids. CDR1 and CDR2 from the germline V gene are MNHEY and SMNVEV (reference sequence). V was shortened by 3 bases and J by 4 bases, with 15 bases between the two germline ends. The CDR3 loop reads CASSFPGISGTEAFF. CDR3 nucleotides: TGTGCCAGCAGTTTCCCTGGAATCTCGGGCACTGAAGCTTTCTTT.

J is TRBJ2-3 and V is TRBV27; D may be TRBD1 (6 bases). CDR1 is MNHEY, CDR2 SMNVEV, per germline (reference sequence). Trimming removed 3 bases at V and 4 bases at J, with 8 bases between. The CDR3 loop spans 13 amino acids. The CDR3 sequence: CASSFRQADTQYF. Written as DNA, the CDR3 is TGTGCCAGCAGTTTCAGACAGGCAGATACGCAGTATTTT.

The gene calls are TRBV7-8 and TRBJ2-1, with 12 bases matching TRBD2. This CDR3 contains 17 residues. Germline CDR1 and CDR2: SGHVS and FQNEAQ. V was clipped by 0 bases and J by 8 bases; unmatched bases: 8. CDR3 in amino acids: CASSLAARLAGAHEQFF. Written as DNA, the CDR3 is TGTGCCAGCAGCTTAGCTGCCAGACTAGCGGGAGCCCATGAGCAGTTCTTC.

This clone came up many times. This sequence joins TRBV5-1 and TRBJ1-6; 8 bases are shared with TRBD1. The CDR3 is 15 residues long. J was trimmed by 7 bases and V by 7 bases; bases with no gene match: 10. The germline V gene encodes CDR1 SGHRS and CDR2 YFSETQ. The CDR3 DNA sequence: TGCGCCAGCCACACAGGGGGGGAAAGGAATTCACCCCTCCACTTT. It is translated as CASHTGGERNSPLHF. Variable domain in full (rest from reference TRBV5-1 and TRBJ1-6): KAGVTQTPRYLIKTRGQQVTLSCSPISGHRSVSWYQQTPGQGLQFLFEYFSETQRNKGNFPGRFSGRQFSNSRSEMNVSTLELGDSALYLCASHTGGERNSPLHFGNGTRLTVT.

V usage is TRBV20-1 and J usage is TRBJ1-1; D is uncertain. Trimming took 1 base from V and 8 from J, leaving 8 bases between them. The CDR3 runs 11 residues. Germline CDR1 and CDR2: DFQATT and SNEGSKA (reference sequence). CDR3 protein: CSARVDWEAFF. CDR3 DNA: TGCAGTGCTAGAGTAGATTGGGAAGCTTTCTTT.

The V and J genes are TRBV6-2 or TRBV6-3 and TRBJ2-4; 8 bases match TRBD1. After removal of 2 bases from V and 8 bases from J, the junction contained 14 bases not matched to a gene. Germline V lookup: CDR1 MNHEY, CDR2 SVGEGT. This CDR3 has 17 amino acids. Here the CDR3 DNA reads TGTGCCAGCAGTTACCTGTGGACAGGGAGAGGTGGGCACATTCAGTACTTC. This sequence encodes CASSYLWTGRGGHIQYF.

The chain combines TRBV7-2 with TRBJ2-5, with D tentatively TRBD1 (6 bases). The CDR3 runs 13 residues. With 5 bases removed from V and 5 bases from J, the gap between germline ends came to 12 bases. CDR1 and CDR2 (germline): SGHTA, FQGNSA. The CDR3 protein is CASSLTGGETQYF. The CDR3 bases are TGTGCCAGCAGCCTGACAGGTGGTGAGACCCAGTACTTC.

The rearrangement uses TRBV27 and TRBJ2-7, with D perhaps TRBD2 (6 bases). Germline CDR1 is MNHEY and CDR2 is SMNVEV (reference sequence). The CDR3 is 13 residues long. V lost 6 bases to trimming and J lost 6 bases, with 15 bases between them. The CDR3 spells CASRAGTLCEQYF. The CDR3 nucleotides read TGTGCCAGCAGGGCGGGGACCCTCTGCGAGCAGTACTTC.